This is a list of T cell receptor beta chains from one sample in a study of shared clonotypes between healthy human individuals. Produced via immunoSEQ multiplex PCR; TCRdb's table is partial and in-frame only. The sample consists of around 2,000,000 clones, about 94% of them appearing once. Material for sequencing was naive CD8+ T cells sorted from blood. All receptors derive from a man aged 18 to 35 in good health. CDR3s include the opening cysteine and the closing phenylalanine or tryptophan. Fields, in order: CDR3 length, V gene, J gene, D gene, clone size, CDR3 DNA, CDR3 protein. The D gene is left open where the match is weak. Size is omitted from some rows. Given values are once, few, many or a class for expanded clones.

18	TRBV27	TRBJ2-1	TRBD2	.	TGTGCCAGCAGCCCCGGAGGGCTGGGTATCGGGGGGTACAATGAGCAGTTCTTC	CASSPGGLGIGGYNEQFF
14	TRBV19	TRBJ2-3	.	.	TGTGCCAGTAGTATAGATGACTTCACAGATACGCAGTATTTT	CASSIDDFTDTQYF
14	TRBV5-1	TRBJ1-5	.	.	TGCGCCAGCAGCTTGGAGTCCAGGAATCAGCCCCAGCATTTT	CASSLESRNQPQHF
13	TRBV27	TRBJ2-4	.	.	TGTGCCAGCAGTTCTGACCAGGGAAACATTCAGTACTTC	CASSSDQGNIQYF
15	TRBV27	TRBJ2-2	TRBD2	.	TGTGCCAGCAGTTTATCCCGGGGGGGGACCGGGGAGCTGTTTTTT	CASSLSRGGTGELFF
17	TRBV9	TRBJ2-7	TRBD1	.	TGTGCCAGCAGCGTAGAAGCCCAAGCGTACAGGGGCCACGAGCAGTACTTC	CASSVEAQAYRGHEQYF
16	TRBV18	TRBJ1-5	.	.	TGTGCCAGCTCACCGGGGAGGGGGATCTTAAATCAGCCCCAGCATTTT	CASSPGRGILNQPQHF
14	TRBV30	TRBJ1-1	.	.	TGTGCCTGGAGCCCGACAGTCTTGGGGACTGAAGCTTTCTTT	CAWSPTVLGTEAFF
13	TRBV5-6	TRBJ1-2	.	.	TGTGCCAGCAGCTTGGTAGACAACTATGGCTACACCTTC	CASSLVDNYGYTF
15	TRBV6-5	TRBJ1-1	.	.	TGTGCCAGCAGTTACTCGACTTGGGGGGGCACTGAAGCTTTCTTT	CASSYSTWGGTEAFF
14	TRBV7-9	TRBJ2-5	.	.	TGTGCCAGCAGCTTAGAAGGGGTTCGGGAGACCCAGTACTTC	CASSLEGVRETQYF
13	TRBV10-1	TRBJ2-3	.	.	TGCGCCAGCAGGGACCCTGGCACAGATACGCAGTATTTT	CASRDPGTDTQYF
18	TRBV5-6	TRBJ2-7	TRBD1	.	TGTGCCAGCAGCACTGATCGTTCGGACAGGGCCCTGACCTACGAGCAGTACTTC	CASSTDRSDRALTYEQYF
16	TRBV11-3	TRBJ2-2	TRBD1	.	TGTGCCAGCAGCCCCGGACAGGGACTCTACACCGGGGAGCTGTTTTTT	CASSPGQGLYTGELFF
15	TRBV25-1	TRBJ1-1	.	.	TGTGCCAGCAGTGTACTGAGGGGGTCGATCACTGAAGCTTTCTTT	CASSVLRGSITEAFF
19	TRBV2	TRBJ1-5	.	.	TGTGCCAGCAGCCATCCTTCAGGGCTACTAGGTTATAGCAATCAGCCCCAGCATTTT	CASSHPSGLLGYSNQPQHF
15	TRBV6-1	TRBJ1-5	.	.	TGTGCCAGCAGTGAAGATAGGGTTAGCAATCAGCCCCAGCATTTT	CASSEDRVSNQPQHF
14	TRBV7-7	TRBJ2-5	.	.	TGTGCTAGCAGCTCACTGGGGGACCAAGAGACCCAGTACTTC	CASSSLGDQETQYF
15	TRBV27	TRBJ2-1	TRBD2	.	TGTGCCAGCAGTTTGGAGACTAGCGGGTACAATGAGCAGTTCTTC	CASSLETSGYNEQFF
18	TRBV18	TRBJ1-3	TRBD1	.	TGTGCCAGCTCACCAAGGTTTCCGGGACAGAGAGAAGGAAACACCATATATTTT	CASSPRFPGQREGNTIYF
15	TRBV11-3	TRBJ1-1	.	.	TGTGCCAGCAGCCCAGGCCGGCAGGGTATCGCCGAAGCTTTCTTT	CASSPGRQGIAEAFF
16	TRBV7-9	TRBJ2-5	.	.	TGTGCCAGCAGCGAACCGACAGGACTCCTTGGTGAGACCCAGTACTTC	CASSEPTGLLGETQYF
15	TRBV5-6	TRBJ2-2	TRBD1	.	TGTGCCAGCAGCTCGGGACAGACCCTTAGGGGGGAGCTGTTTTTT	CASSSGQTLRGELFF
15	TRBV9	TRBJ1-2	.	.	TGTGCCAGCAGCGTAGCTGGGGACTCTAACTATGGCTACACCTTC	CASSVAGDSNYGYTF
13	TRBV2	TRBJ2-5	.	.	TGTGCCAGCCGCCCATGGGGGAAAGAGACCCAGTACTTC	CASRPWGKETQYF
12	TRBV28	TRBJ2-7	TRBD1	.	TGTGCCAGCCGAGACTTCGGGACAGGGCTGTACTTC	CASRDFGTGLYF
14	TRBV2	TRBJ1-2	.	.	TGTGCCAGCAGTGTTGGCGGTTTAAATTATGGCTACACCTTC	CASSVGGLNYGYTF
16	TRBV2	TRBJ2-1	.	.	TGTGCCAGCAGTGAAGCTGTGGGAGTACCCTACAATGAGCAGTTCTTC	CASSEAVGVPYNEQFF
12	TRBV6-5	TRBJ2-7	.	.	TGTGCCAGCAGTTACGGGGGTCACGAGCAGTACTTC	CASSYGGHEQYF
15	TRBV13	TRBJ1-4	.	once	TGTGCCAGCAGCCCTCAGGGAAACGCTAATGAAAAACTGTTTTTT	CASSPQGNANEKLFF
14	TRBV6-1	TRBJ2-4	.	.	TGTGCCAGCAGTCCCGGGGGGCGGGAAAACATTCAGTACTTC	CASSPGGRENIQYF
13	TRBV27	TRBJ1-6	TRBD1	.	TGTGCCAGCAGTATTAACAGGGGTTCACCCCTCCACTTT	CASSINRGSPLHF
15	TRBV5-5	TRBJ1-2	.	once	TGTGCCAGCAGCTCTCAAGGACAGATTAACTATGGCTACACCTTC	CASSSQGQINYGYTF
16	TRBV27	TRBJ1-5	.	.	TGTGCCAGCAGTCCTACCCAGGTTTATAGCAATCAGCCCCAGCATTTT	CASSPTQVYSNQPQHF
13	TRBV28	TRBJ1-5	.	.	TGTGCCAGCAGGGGGAATAGCAATCAGCCCCAGCATTTT	CASRGNSNQPQHF
15	TRBV9	TRBJ2-1	TRBD2	.	TGTGCCAGCAGCCCCGGGAGTAGCGGGGCCAATGAGCAGTTCTTC	CASSPGSSGANEQFF
13	TRBV7-2	TRBJ2-5	.	.	TGTGCCAGCAGCTTGTTTTCCCAAGAGACCCAGTACTTC	CASSLFSQETQYF
15	TRBV9	TRBJ2-3	.	once	TGTGCCAGCAGCCCCTCGGCGGGGTTCACAGATACGCAGTATTTT	CASSPSAGFTDTQYF
14	TRBV5-5	TRBJ1-1	.	.	TGTGCCAGCAGCTTGGACCATACGAACACTGAAGCTTTCTTT	CASSLDHTNTEAFF
15	TRBV27	TRBJ1-2	.	once	TGTGCCAGCAGTTTATTTACCCCCCCGAGCTATGGCTACACCTTC	CASSLFTPPSYGYTF
12	TRBV9	TRBJ2-4	.	.	TGTGCCAGCGCAAACAGGGAAGACATTCAGTACTTC	CASANREDIQYF
15	TRBV27	TRBJ1-6	TRBD1	once	TGTGCCAGCAGTGTAGACAGGGGGCAAGGATCACCCCTCCACTTT	CASSVDRGQGSPLHF
13	TRBV11-2	TRBJ1-6	.	.	TGTGCCAGCAGCTTCGAACTAAATTCACCCCTCCACTTT	CASSFELNSPLHF
13	TRBV5-4	TRBJ1-2	.	.	TGTGCCAGCAGCTTGAACGGGGTACATGGCTACACCTTC	CASSLNGVHGYTF
19	TRBV4-3	TRBJ2-2	.	.	TGCGCCAGCAGCCAGGCTAGTCCCGGACAGTTCTTGAACACCGGGGAGCTGTTTTTT	CASSQASPGQFLNTGELFF
14	TRBV6-4	TRBJ2-6	.	.	TGTGCCAGCAGTGACTCGTACGGGCAGAACGTCCTGACTTTC	CASSDSYGQNVLTF
15	TRBV19	TRBJ2-7	.	.	TGTGCCAGTAGTCCCGGGGCGGGGAGCTCCTACGAGCAGTACTTC	CASSPGAGSSYEQYF
12	TRBV5-6	TRBJ1-5	.	.	TGTGCCAGCAGCTCGGCTTATCAGCCCCAGCATTTT	CASSSAYQPQHF
15	TRBV4-1	TRBJ2-5	.	.	TGCGCCAGCAGCCAAGAGGCTGGGGGCGCAGAGACCCAGTACTTC	CASSQEAGGAETQYF
17	TRBV11-2	TRBJ2-1	.	.	TGTGCCAGCAGCTTAGTAATAGGACAAGCGCCTAAGAATGAGCAGTTCTTC	CASSLVIGQAPKNEQFF
13	TRBV5-1	TRBJ2-1	.	.	TGCGCCAGCAGCTGGCTAGCGAGGCATGAGCAGTTCTTC	CASSWLARHEQFF
14	TRBV19	TRBJ1-2	TRBD1	once	TGTGCCAGTAGCCCGGACAGGGAGAACTATGGCTACACCTTC	CASSPDRENYGYTF
15	TRBV7-7	TRBJ2-2	.	.	TGTGCTAGCAGCTTGGGAACAGGGAACACCGGGGAGCTGTTTTTT	CASSLGTGNTGELFF
14	TRBV5-6	TRBJ2-5	TRBD1	.	TGTGCCAGCAGCTGGGACAGGGGATGGGAGACCCAGTACTTC	CASSWDRGWETQYF
14	TRBV9	TRBJ1-2	.	.	TGTGCCAGCAGCGTAGGGGGGGCCAACTATGGCTACACCTTC	CASSVGGANYGYTF